This paragraph covers one TCR beta chain sequence. The antigen remains unidentified. TCRdb keeps only in-frame clones here, not all; method: immunoSEQ multiplex PCR. The sample has over 55,000 clones; roughly 81% are singletons. Autoimmune disease history or systemic immunosuppression led to patient exclusion. The sample originates from a study of OX40 agonist ivuxolimab in advanced cancers. In the study overall: Hepatocellular carcinoma, melanoma, renal cell or head and neck cancer occurred in dose-escalation patients. A male proportion of about 86% was recorded, with mean age around 55 years and range roughly 23 to 79.

Study findings and constraints: Undetermined was the antigen specificity of the expanded peripheral T cells.

CDR3 length equals 15 residues. V was shortened by 6 bases and J by 0 bases, with 9 bases between the two germline ends. Per the germline V gene, CDR1 is MNHNY and CDR2 is SVGAGI (reference sequence). V usage is TRBV6-6 and J usage is TRBJ2-6; D call uncertain. The sequence came from an adult with an advanced solid tumor such as melanoma, head and neck, liver or kidney cancer. The sample in question was CD4+ or CD8+ T cells sorted from blood, obtained in a trial of the OX40 agonist ivuxolimab. The CDR3 loop reads CASSSPSSGANVLTF. CDR3 DNA sequence: TGTGCCAGCAGCTCACCTAGCTCTGGGGCCAACGTCCTGACTTTC.